These T cell receptor beta chains were read from a single sample in a study of CD8+ T cells in alopecia areata. This table comes from immunoSEQ multiplex PCR, and its TCRdb copy is limited to in-frame clones, with some not included. The data show 85,000 to 110,000 clones, more than 75% seen once. The sequenced sample was CD8+ T cells sorted from blood, obtained around week 34, from a patient treated with tofacitinib. The receptors come from a human donor with alopecia areata. CDR3s leave out the opening cysteine and the closing phenylalanine or tryptophan. The order of the fields is V gene, J gene, CDR3 protein.

TRBV30	TRBJ2-1	AWTWTSGPYNEQF
TRBV6-6	TRBJ2-3	ASSYGVSGDTQY
TRBV27	TRBJ2-1	ASSLGGAPYNEQF
TRBV5-6	TRBJ2-7	ASSSETQMHNYEQY
TRBV5-4	TRBJ2-1	ASSFLTGNMKGEQF
TRBV28	TRBJ2-7	ASHSKWGKWAYEQY
TRBV2	TRBJ2-5	ASSDSLAGEQY
TRBV30	TRBJ2-7	AWSVPFLGEQY
TRBV5-4	TRBJ2-1	ASSQPGAGEQF
TRBV2	TRBJ2-3	ASGGGQSTDTQY
TRBV11-2	TRBJ2-3	ASSLTSGGLLPTDTQY
TRBV27	TRBJ2-7	ASRSIQGGPYEQY
TRBV7-8	TRBJ2-2	ASTLPRVGTGELF
TRBV14	TRBJ2-2	ASSHPPAQGFGELF
TRBV7-9	TRBJ2-5	ASASEEFQETQY
TRBV7-9	TRBJ2-1	ASIIDRDTAYNEQF